The 8 T cell receptor beta chains below all came from one sample that was sequenced in a study of response to subunit inactivated influenza vaccine. TCRdb recomputed calls from the RT-PCR reads with MiXCR, one row per CDR3 protein. The sample contains about 180,000 distinct CDR3 sequences, around 8.8% of which appear only once. The material was non-naive T cells sorted from PBMCs, obtained on the day of vaccination. Receptors were obtained from a man in his fifties who received an inactivated influenza vaccine.

This clonotype appeared many times. The chain links TRBV12-3 or TRBV12-4 to TRBJ1-5; 7 nucleotides match TRBD1. The J segment lost 7 bases and the V segment lost 6 bases, leaving 9 bases of the junction unmatched. The CDR3 contains 14 residues. CDR3 residues: CASSTGTARQPQHF. CDR3 DNA sequence: TGTGCCAGCAGCACTGGGACAGCGAGGCAGCCCCAGCATTTT.

This clonotype was seen ten or more times. The chain joins TRBV3-1 to TRBJ2-7; D is ambiguous. V was clipped by 1 base and J by 2 bases, with 9 bases between them. The CDR3 length is 14 residues. Germline CDR1 LGHDT, CDR2 YNNKEL (reference sequence). The CDR3 reads CASSQVPLAYEQYF. The CDR3 nucleotides are TGTGCCAGCAGCCAAGTCCCCCTGGCCTACGAGCAGTACTTC.

The V call is TRBV28, the J call TRBJ2-7; D not certain. Germline V CDR1 and CDR2: MDHEN, SYDVKM. The CDR3 extends over 13 amino acids. V was trimmed by 6 bases and J by 2 bases, leaving 11 bases between them. This CDR3 is CASSKAIPYEQYF. CDR3 DNA sequence: TGTGCCAGCAGCAAGGCCATCCCCTACGAGCAGTACTTC. The entire variable domain, with the rest obtained from reference TRBV28 and TRBJ2-7, is as follows: DVKVTQSSRYLVKRTGEKVFLECVQDMDHENMFWYRQDPGLGLRLIYFSYDVKMKEKGDIPEGYSVSREKKERFSLILESASTNQTSMYLCASSKAIPYEQYFGPGTRLTVT.

This rearrangement joins TRBV5-4 to TRBJ1-1; tentative D call: TRBD1 (5 bases). V gave up 2 bases and J gave up 3 bases, with 11 bases separating them. Germline CDR1 SGHNT, CDR2 YYREEE (reference sequence). The CDR3 is made up of 14 amino acids. CDR3 region: CASSFDGGDTEAFF. The CDR3 nucleotides are TGTGCCAGCAGCTTTGACGGGGGAGACACTGAAGCTTTCTTT. Complete variable domain (other parts from reference TRBV5-4 and TRBJ1-1): ETGVTQSPTHLIKTRGQQVTLRCSSQSGHNTVSWYQQALGQGPQFIFQYYREEENGRGNFPPRFSGLQFPNYSSELNVNALELDDSALYLCASSFDGGDTEAFFGQGTRLTVV.

This clonotype has at least ten counts. The chain uses TRBV9 and TRBJ2-3; TRBD2 aligns across 8 bases. Germline CDR1 and CDR2: SGDLS and YYNGEE. There are 17 residues in the CDR3. Trimming cost V 0 bases and J 2 bases; bases outside gene matches: 8. CDR3 region: CASSVGVSGGHTDTQYF. The CDR3 DNA reads as TGTGCCAGCAGCGTAGGGGTTTCGGGGGGGCACACAGATACGCAGTATTTT.

The table lists this clonotype with many counts. The J gene is TRBJ2-5, the V gene TRBV2; 10 nucleotides line up with TRBD2. Trimming removed 2 bases from V and 5 bases from J; junction bases left unmatched: 2. The germline V gene encodes CDR1 SNHLY and CDR2 FYNNEI. This CDR3 spans 14 amino acids. The CDR3 DNA reads TGTGCCAGCAGTGAACTAGCGGGAGCTGAGACCCAGTACTTC. Protein: CASSELAGAETQYF. The full variable domain, with the rest looked up from reference TRBV2 and TRBJ2-5, is EPEVTQTPSHQVTQMGQEVILRCVPISNHLYFYWYRQILGQKVEFLVSFYNNEISEKSEIFDDQFSVERPDGSNFTLKIRSTKLEDSAMYFCASSELAGAETQYFGPGTRLLVL.

This clonotype appeared a few times. V is TRBV29-1 and J is TRBJ1-1; 9 nucleotides match TRBD1. This CDR3 region has 13 residues. The germline V gene encodes CDR1 SQVTM and CDR2 ANQGSEA. The V gene end was trimmed by 4 bases and the J gene end by 5 bases; junction bases not matched to a gene: 5. The CDR3 here is CSVGYGQGTEAFF. The DNA for the CDR3 is TGCAGCGTTGGCTACGGACAGGGGACTGAAGCTTTCTTT.

This clonotype was detected only a few times. V is TRBV28 and J is TRBJ2-3; D is perhaps TRBD1 (6 bases). V lost 6 bases and J lost 6, with 19 bases in between. Looked up from germline, CDR1 is MDHEN and CDR2 is SYDVKM. This CDR3 is 15 amino acids long. CDR3 residues: CASRQLGGMGDTQYF. For the CDR3, the DNA is TGTGCCAGCAGACAACTAGGGGGTATGGGGGATACGCAGTATTTT.